Each of the 10 T cell receptor beta chains below was sequenced from the same sample in a study of T-cell reconstitution after alpha-beta-depleted transplantation in children. Unique molecular identifiers were incorporated when the TCRbeta library was constructed. TCRdb passed the PCR reads through MiXCR, listing each CDR3 protein once. Here the sample spans roughly 100,000 distinct CDR3 sequences, roughly 7.1% being singletons. Sequences were derived from PBMCs, sampled before TCRalphabeta/CD19-depleted stem cell transplant. The receptors originated from a boy younger than 10 with acute lymphoblastic leukemia, due to receive a stem cell transplant.

This clonotype was seen many times. The CDR3 is CSAKVGYGYTF. In DNA, the CDR3 is TGCAGTGCTAAAGTAGGCTATGGCTACACCTTC. The V gene is TRBV20-1, the J gene TRBJ1-2; D not resolved. The V end lost 4 bases, the J end lost 4 bases, and 7 bases lay between the germline ends. The germline gives CDR1 DFQATT, CDR2 SNEGSKA (reference sequence). The length of the CDR3 is 11 residues.

In this sample, this clonotype turned up a few times. This chain uses TRBV28 with TRBJ2-1; 8 nucleotides line up with TRBD1. Germline CDR1 reads MDHEN; CDR2 reads SYDVKM. There are 15 residues in the CDR3. Germline trimming cut 5 bases from V and 8 bases from J; bases unmatched to any gene: 11. CDR3: CASSLDRGASDEQFF. CDR3 DNA: TGTGCCAGCAGTCTCGACAGGGGAGCATCGGATGAGCAGTTCTTC.

The chain combines TRBV28 with TRBJ2-5, with 7 bases aligning to TRBD1. This CDR3 has 13 residues. V trimming: 1 base; J trimming: 4 bases; junction bases outside the gene matches: 0. Germline CDR1 is MDHEN and CDR2 is SYDVKM. CDR3 loop: CASSLYRGETQYF. In DNA, the CDR3 is TGTGCCAGCAGTTTATACAGGGGAGAGACCCAGTACTTC.

This clonotype was seen ten or more times. The chain carries TRBV11-2 and TRBJ2-7, with a weak D call TRBD1 (5 bases). Deletions cut 3 bases from V and 6 bases from J, with 18 bases between. Germline values: CDR1 SGHAT, CDR2 FQNNGV. This CDR3 has 15 residues. DNA for the CDR3: TGTGCCAGCAGCTTGGATTTCGGCAGGGCATTCGAGCAGTACTTC. Protein sequence: CASSLDFGRAFEQYF.

This chain links TRBV29-1 with TRBJ2-2, with D perhaps TRBD1 (6 bases). Germline V gene lookup returns CDR1 SQVTM and CDR2 ANQGSEA. This CDR3 is built from 16 residues. Trimming took off 0 bases at V and 0 bases at J, with 11 bases between the two ends. The CDR3 DNA follows: TGCAGCGTTGAAGATCGGCGACAGGCGAACACCGGGGAGCTGTTTTTT. Amino acid sequence: CSVEDRRQANTGELFF.

In this sample, this clonotype turned up a few times. This chain links TRBV5-1 with TRBJ1-1; D gene unclear. V lost 2 bases and J lost 1, with 12 bases in between. CDR1 SGHRS and CDR2 YFSETQ come from the germline V gene. The CDR3 is 15 amino acids. The CDR3 here is CASSFRGKGNTEAFF. The CDR3 DNA reads as TGCGCCAGCAGCTTTCGGGGTAAGGGGAACACTGAAGCTTTCTTT.

This clonotype was seen a handful of times. CDR3 protein: CASSLTASEAFF. CDR3 sequence (DNA): TGTGCCAGCAGTTTAACAGCCTCTGAAGCTTTCTTT. The J gene is TRBJ1-1, the V gene TRBV28, with no clear D. The CDR3 is 12 residues long. Trimming took 2 bases from V and 6 from J, leaving 7 bases between them. Germline-derived CDR1 and CDR2 are MDHEN and SYDVKM. The variable domain in full, with the rest retrieved from reference TRBV28 and TRBJ1-1, is DVKVTQSSRYLVKRTGEKVFLECVQDMDHENMFWYRQDPGLGLRLIYFSYDVKMKEKGDIPEGYSVSREKKERFSLILESASTNQTSMYLCASSLTASEAFFGQGTRLTVV.

This sequence joins TRBV19 and TRBJ1-5; no firm D call. This CDR3 comprises 15 residues. In germline, CDR1 is LNHDA, CDR2 SQIVND (reference sequence). V lost 1 base, J lost 4 bases, and 11 bases lay in between. For the CDR3, the DNA is TGTGCCAGTAGTATAGCCGGCGGGAGGAATCAGCCCCAGCATTTT. Translated: CASSIAGGRNQPQHF.

This clonotype was counted ten times or more. This chain joins TRBV5-1 and TRBJ2-7; D is perhaps TRBD2 (6 bases). The CDR3 length is 14 residues. The V gene lost 6 bases and the J gene lost 0 bases, with 13 bases spanning the gap. Germline lookup yields CDR1 SGHRS and CDR2 YFSETQ. The CDR3 bases are TGCGCCAGCAACCCGGGGGTGTCCTCCTACGAGCAGTACTTC. It is translated as CASNPGVSSYEQYF.

This clonotype was observed many times. The CDR3 bases are TGTGCCAGCAGTGACTCGCGGGGGGGCACCGGGGAGCTGTTTTTT. Protein: CASSDSRGGTGELFF. The chain combines TRBV6-4 with TRBJ2-2; 9 bases line up with TRBD2. From germline, CDR1 is MRHNA and CDR2 SNTAGT. The length of the CDR3 is 15 residues. Trimming removed 0 bases from V and 4 bases from J; junction bases left unmatched: 0.